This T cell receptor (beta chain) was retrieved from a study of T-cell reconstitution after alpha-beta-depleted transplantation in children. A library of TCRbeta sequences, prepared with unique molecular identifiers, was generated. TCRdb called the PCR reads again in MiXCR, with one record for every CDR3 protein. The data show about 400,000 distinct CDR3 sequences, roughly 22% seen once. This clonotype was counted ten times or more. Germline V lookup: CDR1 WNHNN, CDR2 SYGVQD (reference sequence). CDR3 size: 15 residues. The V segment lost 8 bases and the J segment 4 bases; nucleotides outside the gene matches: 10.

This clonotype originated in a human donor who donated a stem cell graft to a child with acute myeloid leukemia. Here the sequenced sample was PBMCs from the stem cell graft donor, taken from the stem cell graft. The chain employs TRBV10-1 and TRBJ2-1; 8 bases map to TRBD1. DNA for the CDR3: TGCGCCAGCGGCACCGGGACAGGAGAGTACAATGAGCAGTTCTTC. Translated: CASGTGTGEYNEQFF.